The rows below give T cell receptor beta chains drawn from one sample of a study of T cell repertoires in cytomegalovirus infection. TCRdb re-called the reads through MiXCR, storing one row per CDR3 protein. The sample comprises 900,000 to 950,000 distinct CDR3 sequences, approximately 30% of which are singletons, and 13% rests with the top ten. Their recognized antigens are unknown. Sequenced material: cultured CD8+ T cells from PBMCs, taken from culture after CMV antigen stimulation. These receptors came from a human donor in good health (CMV status not recorded). Some clones in this sample may be carry-over from other donors' samples. The CDR3 runs from the conserved cysteine through the conserved F or W. The order of the fields is clone size, V gene, D gene, J gene, CDR3 DNA, CDR3 protein. A D gene is named only where the DNA matches it firmly. Size is omitted from some rows. Given values are once, few, many or a class for expanded clones.

>NA|TRBV27|NA|TRBJ1-5
TGTGCCAGCAGTTTATCGGCGGGGGAGAGCAATCAGCCCCAGCATTTT
CASSLSAGESNQPQHF
>few|TRBV5-4|NA|TRBJ2-3
TGTGCCAGCAGCCCCGGGGGACGGGCAGATACGCAGTATTTT
CASSPGGRADTQYF
>NA|TRBV4-1|NA|TRBJ2-3
TGCGCCAGCAGCCAACTAGGATCCCGCACAGATACGCAGTATTTT
CASSQLGSRTDTQYF
>NA|TRBV6-2/TRBV6-3|NA|TRBJ2-3
TGTGCCAGCAGTTACTCGAGTATGCGGGGTACGCAGTATTTT
CASSYSSMRGTQYF
>many|TRBV4-2|NA|TRBJ2-1
TGTGCCAGCAGCCAAGGCGGACGGGGAGGAGATGAGCAGTTCTTC
CASSQGGRGGDEQFF
>few|TRBV15|NA|TRBJ2-1
TGTGCCACCAGCAGCCGGGACTCGGGGGATGAGCAGTTCTTC
CATSSRDSGDEQFF
>NA|TRBV20-1|NA|TRBJ2-5
TGCAGTGCTAGAGATAGACTTTCACAAGAGACCCAGTACTTC
CSARDRLSQETQYF
>NA|TRBV7-6|NA|TRBJ2-5
TGTGCCAGCAGCTTTATCGGCGCCCAAGAGACCCAGTACTTC
CASSFIGAQETQYF
>NA|TRBV20-1|NA|TRBJ2-2
TGCAGTGCCAGTCCCAGGGGCAGGACGAACACCGGGGAGCTGTTTTTT
CSASPRGRTNTGELFF
>few|TRBV7-9|NA|TRBJ2-7
TGTGCCAGCAGCTTGGGTCCTTCAAACGACTACGAGCAGTACTTC
CASSLGPSNDYEQYF
>NA|TRBV6-1|TRBD2|TRBJ2-1
TGTGCCAGCAAGTCTAGCGGGGGGGTCTTGGGTGAGCAGTTCTTC
CASKSSGGVLGEQFF
>few|TRBV6-6|TRBD2|TRBJ2-1
TGTGCCAGCAGTCTTTTTAGCGGGGGGGCCTCCTACAATGAGCAGTTCTTC
CASSLFSGGASYNEQFF
>few|TRBV7-9|NA|TRBJ2-7
TGTGCCAGCAGCTCAGGGCCGCAGGCGACCCGCTACGAGCAGTACTTC
CASSSGPQATRYEQYF
>NA|TRBV5-6|TRBD1|TRBJ1-5
TGTGCCAGCAGCTTGCACCGAGACAGGGGGCGCTTGGGCAATCAGCCCCAGCATTTT
CASSLHRDRGRLGNQPQHF
>many|TRBV7-8|NA|TRBJ1-2
TGTGCCAGCAGCATGAGTGTTAACTATGGCTACACCTTC
CASSMSVNYGYTF
>NA|TRBV7-9|NA|TRBJ2-5
TGTGCCAGCAGCTTTGGAGTGCAGGGGACCCAGTACTTC
CASSFGVQGTQYF
>once|TRBV7-4|TRBD1|TRBJ2-1
TGTGTCAGCAGCGCGCCTGAGACAGGGTACAATGAGCAGTTCTTC
CVSSAPETGYNEQFF
>NA|TRBV5-1|NA|TRBJ2-7
TGCGCCAGCAGCTCGACTCTCGAGGGGACGGGTGAGCAGTACTTC
CASSSTLEGTGEQYF